This T cell receptor (beta chain) was identified in a study of T cell repertoires in cytomegalovirus infection (dated by TCRdb to the late 2010s). In terms of the full investigation: Alongside well-studied HLA-B-restricted epitopes, the peptide stimulations were aimed at recently identified HLA-C-restricted CMV epitopes, whose presentation resists viral immunomodulation. Donor HLA type was relevant to the analysis, as public TCR beta signatures indicated carriage of CMV infection together with the matching HLA type.

The paper as a whole reports these results and caveats: The ex vivo response was dominated by HLA-C-restricted CMV-specific TCR beta clonotypes, which also provided the single most frequent clonotype in two of eight donors. In both this cohort and an independent approximately 370-donor cohort, the cumulative frequency of public TCR beta family members distinguished carriers of CMV infection plus the relevant HLA type.

The germline V gene supplies CDR1 SGHVS and CDR2 FQNEAQ. V sheds 1 base and J sheds 5 bases, leaving 14 bases between their ends. The CDR3 sequence holds 15 residues, the cysteine and phenylalanine included. The only DNA kept is the CDR3, 45 bases in frame from the first base. The intended sense of this specimen's treatment or condition label: in vitro stimulation with specific CMV peptide epitopes to enrich CMV-specific T cells. The instrument was an Illumina HiSeq 1500. The public reads were run again by TCRdb, first through fastp at Q25 and then through MiXCR, and only productive beta chains were kept. Duplicate CDR3 protein sequences are folded into a single record with the most common DNA and genes. In this sample the table shows about 400,000 distinct CDR3 sequences, roughly a third of which occur a single time. Roughly 12% of the sample is taken by the ten largest. About this clonotype itself: Its target antigen remains unknown. Per-nucleotide qualities are absent, and no much larger clonotype sits a single base away.

The sequence was collected from a human donor in good health (CMV status not recorded). Some clones in this sample may be carry-over from other donors' samples. The input for sequencing was cultured PBMCs, taken from culture after CMV antigen stimulation. In this chain, TRBV7-8 is recombined with TRBJ2-5; no D gene can be assigned with confidence. The DNA sequence is as follows: TGTGCCAGCAGCTTAGGTGCCCTCCCGGTGGAGACCCAGTACTTC. It specifies CASSLGALPVETQYF.